These T cell receptor beta chains were read from a single sample in a study of T cell responses to AZD1222 COVID-19 vaccine. TCRdb keeps only in-frame clones here, not all; method: immunoSEQ multiplex PCR. Among 50,000 to 70,000 clones, 89% were seen once, and the ten largest hold roughly 6.1%. The source material was peripheral blood, sampled 28 days after the second AZD1222 dose. The receptor source for this set is an adult who received the AZD1222 COVID-19 vaccine. Each CDR3 is given with its conserved first and last residue. The D gene is left open where the match is weak. Size values are once, few and many counts, or a class for expanded clones, and some rows have none.

v_call,d_call,cdr3_length,j_call,clone_size,cdr3_nt,cdr3_aa
TRBV19,TRBD1,16,TRBJ1-2,-,TGTGCCAGTAGTATGACGGACAGGGGGTGGAACTATGGCTACACCTTC,CASSMTDRGWNYGYTF
TRBV12-5,-,13,TRBJ2-7,-,TGTGCTAGTGGTTTGGGATTAGGCAGGGAGCAGTACTTC,CASGLGLGREQYF
TRBV6-2/TRBV6-3,-,13,TRBJ1-1,few,TGTGCCAGCAGTTACTCGTTTGGTCGTGAAGCTTTCTTT,CASSYSFGREAFF
TRBV7-7,-,13,TRBJ1-1,-,TGTGCTAGCAGCTTGGGGGAGAACACTGAAGCTTTCTTT,CASSLGENTEAFF
TRBV24-1,TRBD1,15,TRBJ2-5,-,TGTGCCACCATGTCTGGGCAGGGGGCCTTAGAGACCCAGTACTTC,CATMSGQGALETQYF
TRBV7-3,TRBD2,15,TRBJ2-5,-,TGTGCCAGCAGCACCGCGGGGGGGCTTGAAGAGACCCAGTACTTC,CASSTAGGLEETQYF
TRBV4-2,TRBD2,17,TRBJ2-3,-,TGTGCCAGCAGCCCCCTGGGGAGAGCGGGGGGGTCAGATACGCAGTATTTT,CASSPLGRAGGSDTQYF
TRBV10-2,TRBD1,14,TRBJ1-2,-,TGCGCCAGCCTGGGACAGGGGGCTAACTATGGCTACACCTTC,CASLGQGANYGYTF
TRBV11-2,-,14,TRBJ2-1,-,TGTGCCAGCAGCACTATTGGGGTTGGGAATGAGCAGTTCTTC,CASSTIGVGNEQFF
TRBV12-1,-,15,TRBJ2-1,-,TGTGCCAGCAGCTTAGACCTGTTCTCCTACAATGAGCAGTTCTTC,CASSLDLFSYNEQFF
TRBV6-5,-,15,TRBJ2-7,-,TGTGCCAGCACCGACCCCCGGGCTCAATGGTACGAGCAGTACTTC,CASTDPRAQWYEQYF
TRBV2,-,14,TRBJ1-2,-,TGTGCCAGCAGTGGTCCGGGGGCGATCGATGGCTACACCTTC,CASSGPGAIDGYTF
TRBV10-3,TRBD2,14,TRBJ2-4,-,TGTGCCATCAGTACAAGCGGGAACGAAAACATTCAGTACTTC,CAISTSGNENIQYF
TRBV5-1,-,14,TRBJ2-5,-,TGCGCCAGCAGCTTGGAGGGGAACGGAGAGACCCAGTACTTC,CASSLEGNGETQYF
TRBV6-2/TRBV6-3,TRBD1,15,TRBJ2-7,-,TGTGCCAGCAGTCACCGGGGACAGGGGGCGTACGAGCAGTACTTC,CASSHRGQGAYEQYF
TRBV6-5,-,13,TRBJ1-4,once,TGTGCCAGCAGAGACAGTCCTTTTGAAAAACTGTTTTTT,CASRDSPFEKLFF
TRBV19,TRBD1,13,TRBJ2-1,-,TGTGCCAGTAGTATGGCAGGGGGCGATGAGCAGTTCTTC,CASSMAGGDEQFF
TRBV14,-,16,TRBJ1-2,-,TGTGCCAGCAGCCAAGTTGCCAGGGCCCAAGGGTATGGCTACACCTTC,CASSQVARAQGYGYTF
TRBV13,TRBD2,16,TRBJ2-3,-,TGTGCCAGCAGCTTAGGGGGACTAGCGGGCACAGATACGCAGTATTTT,CASSLGGLAGTDTQYF
TRBV5-1,-,14,TRBJ2-1,-,TGCGCCAGCAGCCCAACGCCCCTTCGGAATGAGCAGTTCTTC,CASSPTPLRNEQFF
TRBV28,-,14,TRBJ2-1,-,TGTGCCAGCAGTTTAGGGACATGGTACAATGAGCAGTTCTTC,CASSLGTWYNEQFF
TRBV5-1,TRBD1,18,TRBJ2-2,-,TGCGCCAGCAGCTATTGGACAGGGGGCGCTTCTAACGCCGGGGAGCTGTTTTTT,CASSYWTGGASNAGELFF
TRBV18,-,14,TRBJ1-1,-,TGTGCCAGCTCACCAGCGGAATTGAACACTGAAGCTTTCTTT,CASSPAELNTEAFF
TRBV21-1,-,12,TRBJ2-7,-,TGTGCCAGCAGCACCCACTCCTACGAGCAGTACTTC,CASSTHSYEQYF
TRBV7-9,-,12,TRBJ2-1,-,TGTGCCAGCAGCTTAGGGGGTAGTGAGCAGTTCTTC,CASSLGGSEQFF
TRBV2,-,15,TRBJ2-7,-,TGTGCCAGCATTAGAGACGGAGGTTCCCCCTACGAGCAGTACTTC,CASIRDGGSPYEQYF
TRBV2,-,14,TRBJ1-5,-,TGTGCCAGCAGGGAAGATTTCGGCAATCAGCCCCAGCATTTT,CASREDFGNQPQHF
TRBV19,TRBD2,17,TRBJ2-1,-,TGTGCCAGTAGTATAGATCATGGCGGGAGGGTCAACAATGAGCAGTTCTTC,CASSIDHGGRVNNEQFF
TRBV5-1,TRBD2,15,TRBJ2-7,-,TGCGCCAGCAGGCCGGGACTAGCGGGAACCTACGAGCAGTACTTC,CASRPGLAGTYEQYF
TRBV2,-,12,TRBJ1-2,-,TGTGCCAGCAGTGAAGGGAACTATGGCTACACCTTC,CASSEGNYGYTF
TRBV3-1/TRBV3-2,-,15,TRBJ2-7,-,TGTGCCAGCAGCCAAACCCTGACAGAGTCCTACGAGCAGTACTTC,CASSQTLTESYEQYF
TRBV3-1/TRBV3-2,TRBD2,14,TRBJ2-1,-,TGTGCCAGCAGCCCCGGACCGGGAGGGAATGAGCAGTTCTTC,CASSPGPGGNEQFF
TRBV5-1,-,15,TRBJ2-2,-,TGCGCCAGCAGCTTGGGGCTGCAGAACACCGGGGAGCTGTTTTTT,CASSLGLQNTGELFF
TRBV7-2,TRBD1,17,TRBJ1-1,-,TGTGCCAGCAGCTCCCTGGACAGGAGATACCAGAACACTGAAGCTTTCTTT,CASSSLDRRYQNTEAFF
TRBV12-5,-,14,TRBJ2-2,-,TGTGCTAGTGGTTTGGTACGGGTGGCCGGGGAGCTGTTTTTT,CASGLVRVAGELFF
TRBV12-5,-,11,TRBJ1-5,-,TGTGCTAGTGGCTTCGATCAGCCCCAGCATTTT,CASGFDQPQHF
TRBV28,-,12,TRBJ1-2,-,TGTGCCAGCAGTTCAGGGACCCGGGGCTACACCTTC,CASSSGTRGYTF
TRBV24-1,TRBD2,14,TRBJ2-3,-,TGTGCCTCCGAGGCCGGGAGGTCAGGAGATACGCAGTATTTT,CASEAGRSGDTQYF
TRBV4-1,-,18,TRBJ2-2,-,TGCGCCAGCAGCCAAGAACGGGGAAAGGCCCCGAACACCGGGGAGCTGTTTTTT,CASSQERGKAPNTGELFF
TRBV4-3,-,15,TRBJ1-2,-,TGCGCCAGCAGCCAAGGAATCGGCAGGGGATATGGCTACACCTTC,CASSQGIGRGYGYTF
TRBV9,TRBD2,17,TRBJ2-7,once,TGTGCCAGCAGCGGAGGGACGGGAGGGCCTCAGGGGAACGAGCAGTACTTC,CASSGGTGGPQGNEQYF